This TCR beta chain was sequenced during a study of cytomegalovirus exposure and HLA in healthy donors. For the study at large: Caucasian-associated ancestry cluster membership applied to about 80% of about 370 genotyped donors.

Use of 60 Vbeta and 13 Jbeta primers characterized the PCR. The table came from immunoSEQ multiplex PCR; TCRdb's copy has only in-frame clones and leaves some out. The sample has 130,000 to 150,000 clones, approximately 72% seen once. In regard to this clone: No antigen is known for it.

Study-level points and caveats: Indistinguishable V segments such as TRBV6-2 and TRBV6-3 were excluded.

V lost 3 bases to trimming and J lost 2 bases, with 11 bases between them. The CDR3 runs to 15 residues. CDR1 and CDR2 from the germline V gene are LNHDA and SQIVND (reference sequence). This clonotype was sampled from a man in his forties in good health and CMV-seronegative. Sequenced: PBMCs. The rearrangement links TRBV19 to TRBJ2-1, with a weak D call TRBD1 (5 bases). CDR3 sequence (DNA): TGTGCCAGTAGTATCCGCAGGGATACCTACAATGAGCAGTTCTTC. Protein product: CASSIRRDTYNEQFF.